The next 21 T cell receptor beta chains were all read from a single sample in a study of long-term antiretroviral therapy in people with HIV (dated by TCRdb to 2021 to 2024). The immunoSEQ hsTCRB v3.0 assay was used at survey level resolution to sequence the TRB variable region. TCRdb retrieved this table from immuneACCESS and kept in-frame rearrangements only. Not all clones are present; in checked studies, unresolved V genes account for under half, and no reason is known for the remainder. The table for this sample lists around 21,000 clones; about four fifths of them were counted only once. The ten most abundant clones make up more than 8% of the sample. Sequenced here: unsorted PBMCs, sampled at the start of antiretroviral therapy. Receptors originate from a man between 50 and 59 years old with HIV.

The chain joins TRBV7-9 to TRBJ2-2, with D possibly being TRBD1 or TRBD2 (5 bases each). This CDR3 contains 15 residues. Between the trimmed V and J ends, which lost 5 bases and 3 bases, there was a span of 13 bases. Germline V CDR1 and CDR2: SEHNR, FQNEAQ (reference sequence). CDR3 region: CASSPWDGDTGELFF. The CDR3 bases are TGTGCCAGCAGCCCTTGGGACGGCGACACCGGGGAGCTGTTTTTT.

CDR3 DNA: TGTGCCAGCAGCCCGGGGGGAGGGGGGCCCCAGCATTTT. Its protein product is CASSPGGGGPQHF. This chain uses TRBV6-5 with TRBJ1-5, with TRBD1 as a possible D gene (6 bases). CDR1 and CDR2 from the germline V gene are MNHEY and SVGAGI. The CDR3 length is 13 residues. Trimming cost V 6 bases and J 9 bases, with 15 bases left between them.

J is TRBJ1-2 and V is TRBV4-3, with 7 bases aligning to TRBD1. Looked up from germline, CDR1 is LGHNA and CDR2 is YSLEER. This CDR3 is built from 15 residues. Unmatched junction bases numbered 5, after V lost 0 bases and J lost 4 bases. In nucleotides, the CDR3 is TGCGCCAGCAGCCAAGATCCCAGGGGGGCCTATGGCTACACCTTC. Protein product: CASSQDPRGAYGYTF.

The chain carries TRBV4-3 and TRBJ1-2; TRBD1 might be the D (5 bases). This CDR3 comprises 13 residues. CDR1 is LGHNA and CDR2 is YSLEER in the germline V gene. The V end lost 0 bases, the J end lost 7 bases, and 9 bases lay between the germline ends. The DNA of the CDR3 is TGCGCCAGCAGCCAAGAAAGGGGACTTGGCTACACCTTC. This encodes CASSQERGLGYTF.

CDR3 sequence (DNA): TGTGCCTGGAGTGCCACCATGCAGAGCATTGATGGCTACACCTTC. This sequence encodes CAWSATMQSIDGYTF. The chain carries TRBV30 and TRBJ1-2; D is uncertain. The ends were cut back, 1 base at V and 6 bases at J, with 18 bases in the middle. Per germline, CDR1 GTSNPN and CDR2 SVGIG (reference sequence). This CDR3 contains 15 residues.

The sample holds one count of this clone. The chain recombines TRBV25-1 with TRBJ2-6; no reliable D call. Germline loops: CDR1 MGHDK, CDR2 SYGVNS. CDR3 length: 12 residues. Trimming removed 7 bases from V and 2 bases from J, with 3 bases in between. CDR3 coding DNA: TGTGCCAGCACCCCTGGGGCCAACGTCCTGACTTTC. Translated, it gives CASTPGANVLTF.

V gene TRBV4-1 combines with J gene TRBJ2-7; D unclear. The ends were cut back, 0 bases at V and 3 bases at J, with 21 bases in the middle. The CDR3 extends over 18 amino acids. Germline-derived CDR1 and CDR2 are MGHRA and YSYEKL. The CDR3 DNA sequence: TGCGCCAGCAGCCAAGATCGGCCGCCCGCAGGAGACGGCTACGAGCAGTACTTC. Protein: CASSQDRPPAGDGYEQYF.

This clone appeared a single time. V is TRBV18 and J is TRBJ1-5; D is possibly TRBD1 (5 bases). Per the germline V gene, CDR1 is KGHSH and CDR2 is LQKENI. The V end lost 0 bases, the J end lost 1 base, and 7 bases lay between the germline ends. This CDR3 spans 15 amino acids. The CDR3 DNA is TGTGCCAGCTCACCACCTGGGGACAGCAATCAGCCCCAGCATTTT. Translating it yields CASSPPGDSNQPQHF.

The J gene is TRBJ2-7, the V gene TRBV5-6; perhaps TRBD1 as D (5 bases). This CDR3 contains 15 residues. Germline loops: CDR1 SGHDT, CDR2 YYEEEE. V gave up 4 bases and J gave up 4 bases, with 18 bases separating them. This chain's CDR3 is CASSPRWGRGYEQYF. CDR3 nucleotide sequence: TGTGCCAGCAGCCCCAGGTGGGGCCGAGGATACGAGCAGTACTTC.

The chain combines TRBV27 with TRBJ2-2; the match to TRBD1 covers 8 bases. The germline V gene encodes CDR1 MNHEY and CDR2 SMNVEV (reference sequence). Trimming took 5 bases from V and 6 from J; bases not matched to a gene: 11. This CDR3 is 16 amino acids long. The CDR3 is CASSLRTGYKAGELFF. The CDR3 nucleotides read TGTGCCAGCAGTCTGCGGACAGGGTATAAGGCCGGGGAGCTGTTTTTT.

This clone occurred once. The rearrangement joins TRBV2 to TRBJ1-4; possibly TRBD1 for D (5 bases). V was pared by 10 bases and J by 3 bases, with 21 bases between. Germline CDR1 SNHLY, CDR2 FYNNEI. The CDR3 has 16 residues. CDR3 coding DNA: TGTGCCACCCAGTTGAGGGTAGGGGTGGCTAATGAAAAACTGTTTTTT. Encoded protein: CATQLRVGVANEKLFF. The variable domain in full, completed from reference TRBV2 and TRBJ1-4, reads EPEVTQTPSHQVTQMGQEVILRCVPISNHLYFYWYRQILGQKVEFLVSFYNNEISEKSEIFDDQFSVERPDGSNFTLKIRSTKLEDSAMYFCATQLRVGVANEKLFFGSGTQLSVL.

This clone appeared once. Within the sample, other DNA sequences also encode this same CDR3. The chain links TRBV27 to TRBJ2-7; D gene ambiguous. V shed 0 bases and J shed 4 bases, with 4 bases lying between them. The germline CDR1 and CDR2 sequences are MNHEY and SMNVEV (reference sequence). This CDR3 is built from 12 residues. The CDR3 DNA is TGTGCCAGCAGTTTATCCGGGTACGAGCAGTACTTC. Its translation is CASSLSGYEQYF.

The J gene is TRBJ1-2, the V gene TRBV7-9; D unresolved. V gave up 1 base and J gave up 7 bases, with 13 bases separating them. This CDR3 comprises 14 residues. Germline CDR1 is SEHNR and CDR2 is FQNEAQ (reference sequence). The CDR3 DNA is TGTGCCAGCAGCTTAGGGAGGAGCGGTGGTGGCTACACCTTC. It translates to CASSLGRSGGGYTF.

The V and J genes are TRBV28 and TRBJ2-7, with D perhaps TRBD1 (6 bases). This CDR3 region has 14 residues. The V end lost 2 bases, the J end lost 5 bases, and 13 bases lay between the germline ends. In germline, CDR1 is MDHEN, CDR2 SYDVKM. The CDR3 spells CASSLVTGRNEQYF. Written as DNA, the CDR3 is TGTGCCAGCAGTTTAGTTACAGGGAGAAACGAGCAGTACTTC.

This chain connects TRBV19 to TRBJ1-2; D uncertain. This CDR3 comprises 15 residues. Germline V lookup: CDR1 LNHDA, CDR2 SQIVND (reference sequence). The V gene lost 3 bases and the J gene lost 6 bases, with 17 bases spanning the gap. The DNA for the CDR3 is TGTGCCAGTAGTATGGAAATGACGATTAGGGATGGCTACACCTTC. It encodes CASSMEMTIRDGYTF. Together with reference TRBV19 and TRBJ1-2, the CDR3 gives the full variable domain: DGGITQSPKYLFRKEGQNVTLSCEQNLNHDAMYWYRQDPGQGLRLIYYSQIVNDFQKGDIAEGYSVSREKKESFPLTVTSAQKNPTAFYLCASSMEMTIRDGYTFGSGTRLTVV.

The chain is built from TRBV19 and TRBJ1-2; perhaps TRBD1 as D (6 bases). V was pared by 5 bases and J by 0 bases, with 13 bases between. The CDR3 has 15 amino acids. Germline V gene sequence: CDR1 LNHDA, CDR2 SQIVND (reference sequence). CDR3 amino acids: CASSLTGRANYGYTF. The DNA for the CDR3 is TGTGCCAGTAGTTTAACAGGGAGAGCTAACTATGGCTACACCTTC.

A single count supports this clone. The J gene is TRBJ1-3, the V gene TRBV19; D is undetermined. V was shortened by 6 bases and J by 3 bases, with 15 bases between the two germline ends. The length of the CDR3 is 15 residues. Germline-derived CDR1 and CDR2 are LNHDA and SQIVND (reference sequence). The CDR3 region is CASRRAASVGNTIYF. In DNA form, the CDR3 reads TGTGCCAGTAGGAGGGCTGCCTCCGTTGGAAACACCATATATTTT.

This chain links TRBV18 with TRBJ2-1, with TRBD2 as a possible D gene (5 bases). V was pared by 3 bases and J by 0 bases, with 18 bases between. The germline V gene encodes CDR1 KGHSH and CDR2 LQKENI. This CDR3 region has 18 residues. CDR3 coding DNA: TGTGCCAGCTCACCTTTACCCGGGATACCCCGCTCCTACAATGAGCAGTTCTTC. Translated, it gives CASSPLPGIPRSYNEQFF.

Only a few counts were recorded for this clone. This chain joins TRBV29-1 and TRBJ1-5; D remains unclear. There are 12 residues in the CDR3. V lost 3 bases and J lost 6, with 9 bases in between. CDR1 SQVTM and CDR2 ANQGSEA come from the germline V gene. The DNA for the CDR3 is TGCAGCGTTGATGAAGGGAGTCAGCCCCAGCATTTT. Translation gives CSVDEGSQPQHF.

The chain links TRBV28 to TRBJ2-1; 10 bases agree with TRBD2. This CDR3 has 16 residues. Germline V gene data show CDR1 as MDHEN and CDR2 as SYDVKM. J was trimmed by 5 bases and V by 5 bases; bases with no gene match: 9. The CDR3 sequence: CASSHPLAGPDNEQFF. DNA of the CDR3: TGTGCCAGCAGTCACCCACTAGCGGGGCCTGACAATGAGCAGTTCTTC.

In its sample, this clone was seen once. This same CDR3 is encoded by further DNA sequences in the sample. The chain recombines TRBV27 with TRBJ1-1, with D possibly matching TRBD1 (5 bases). V lost 6 bases, J lost 1 base, and 12 bases lay in between. The CDR3 is 14 residues long. Germline CDR1 MNHEY, CDR2 SMNVEV (reference sequence). The CDR3 loop is CASSFITGNTEAFF. The CDR3, as DNA: TGTGCCAGCAGCTTTATCACAGGGAACACTGAAGCTTTCTTT.